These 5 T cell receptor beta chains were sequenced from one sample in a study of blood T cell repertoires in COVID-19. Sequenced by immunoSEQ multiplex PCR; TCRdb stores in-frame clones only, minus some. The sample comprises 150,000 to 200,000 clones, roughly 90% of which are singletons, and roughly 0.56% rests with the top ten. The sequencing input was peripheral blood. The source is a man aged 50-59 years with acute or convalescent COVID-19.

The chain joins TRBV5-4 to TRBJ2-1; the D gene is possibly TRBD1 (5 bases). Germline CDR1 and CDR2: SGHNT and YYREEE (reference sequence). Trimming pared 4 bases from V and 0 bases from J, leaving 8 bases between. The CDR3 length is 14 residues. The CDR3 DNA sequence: TGTGCCAGCAGCCCAGACAGCTCCTACAATGAGCAGTTCTTC. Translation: CASSPDSSYNEQFF.

The CDR3 nucleotides are TGCGCCAGCAGCCAAGATCGAAGCGTGCCGGGACAGCACTCCTACAATGAGCAGTTCTTC. Its protein product is CASSQDRSVPGQHSYNEQFF. The chain carries TRBV5-1 and TRBJ2-1, with 7 bases aligning to TRBD1. Trimming at V came to 4 bases and at J to 0 bases, leaving 19 bases not matched to a gene. The CDR3 totals 20 residues. CDR1 is SGHRS, CDR2 YFSETQ, per germline.

CDR3 DNA sequence: TGTGCCACCTCGACTAGCGGTTACTACGAGCAGTACTTC. It codes for CATSTSGYYEQYF. This rearrangement joins TRBV7-8 to TRBJ2-7; 9 bases agree with TRBD2. V trimming: 10 bases; J trimming: 3 bases; junction bases outside the gene matches: 7. The germline CDR1 and CDR2 sequences are SGHVS and FQNEAQ. This CDR3 has 13 residues.

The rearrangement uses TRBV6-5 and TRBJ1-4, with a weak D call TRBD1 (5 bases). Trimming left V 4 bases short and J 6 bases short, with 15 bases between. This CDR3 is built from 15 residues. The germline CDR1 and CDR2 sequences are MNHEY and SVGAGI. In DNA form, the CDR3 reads TGTGCCAGCAGTTCTGCGGGGACCAGGGATGAAAAACTGTTTTTT. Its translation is CASSSAGTRDEKLFF.

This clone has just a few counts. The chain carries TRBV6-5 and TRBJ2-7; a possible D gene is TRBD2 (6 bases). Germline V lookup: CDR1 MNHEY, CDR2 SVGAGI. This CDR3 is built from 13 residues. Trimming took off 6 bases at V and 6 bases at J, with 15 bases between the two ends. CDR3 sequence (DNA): TGTGCCAGCAGAAGGGACTCGTGGAGCGAGCAGTACGTC. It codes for CASRRDSWSEQYV.